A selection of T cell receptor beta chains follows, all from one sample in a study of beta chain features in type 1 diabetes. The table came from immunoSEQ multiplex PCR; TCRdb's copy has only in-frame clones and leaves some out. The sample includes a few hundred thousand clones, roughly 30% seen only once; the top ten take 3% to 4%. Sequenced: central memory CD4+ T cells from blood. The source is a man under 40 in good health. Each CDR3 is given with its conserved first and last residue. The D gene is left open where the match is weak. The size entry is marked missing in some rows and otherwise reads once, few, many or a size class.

cdr3_nt: TGTGCCTGGAGTTCTCCTACAGTGGGCAACTATGGCTACACCTTC
cdr3_aa: CAWSSPTVGNYGYTF
cdr3_length: 15
v_call: TRBV30
j_call: TRBJ1-2
d_call: NA
clone_size: NA

cdr3_nt: TGTGCCAGCAGCTTCTCGGGCAGGAGCACTGAAGCTTTCTTT
cdr3_aa: CASSFSGRSTEAFF
cdr3_length: 14
v_call: TRBV11-2
j_call: TRBJ1-1
d_call: NA
clone_size: NA

cdr3_nt: TGTGCCAGCAGCTTAGCGGAACAGGGGCCCTACGAGCAGTACTTC
cdr3_aa: CASSLAEQGPYEQYF
cdr3_length: 15
v_call: TRBV7-8
j_call: TRBJ2-7
d_call: TRBD1
clone_size: few

cdr3_nt: TGTGCCAGCAGCTTAGGCAGGGACGAGCAGTACTTC
cdr3_aa: CASSLGRDEQYF
cdr3_length: 12
v_call: TRBV7-8
j_call: TRBJ2-7
d_call: NA
clone_size: many

cdr3_nt: TGTGCCAGCTCACCCCGACTAGCGGGGGGCACAGATACGCAGTATTTT
cdr3_aa: CASSPRLAGGTDTQYF
cdr3_length: 16
v_call: TRBV18
j_call: TRBJ2-3
d_call: TRBD2
clone_size: few

cdr3_nt: TGTGCCAGCCTATCCACAGATACGCAGTATTTT
cdr3_aa: CASLSTDTQYF
cdr3_length: 11
v_call: TRBV28
j_call: TRBJ2-3
d_call: NA
clone_size: NA

cdr3_nt: TGCAGCGTTGTCGGCAGGTCAACCTACGAGCAGTACTTC
cdr3_aa: CSVVGRSTYEQYF
cdr3_length: 13
v_call: TRBV29-1
j_call: TRBJ2-7
d_call: NA
clone_size: NA

cdr3_nt: TGTGCCAGCAGCCCGGGCGTCGCCAAAGAGACCCAGTACTTC
cdr3_aa: CASSPGVAKETQYF
cdr3_length: 14
v_call: TRBV7-2
j_call: TRBJ2-5
d_call: NA
clone_size: NA

cdr3_nt: TGTGCCAGCCCCGGTGGGACTAGCGGGAGCTTTGTCACAGATACGCAGTATTTT
cdr3_aa: CASPGGTSGSFVTDTQYF
cdr3_length: 18
v_call: TRBV5-4
j_call: TRBJ2-3
d_call: TRBD2
clone_size: NA

cdr3_nt: TGTGCCTGGAATCGAGCGGTCAACACCGGGGAGCTGTTTTTT
cdr3_aa: CAWNRAVNTGELFF
cdr3_length: 14
v_call: TRBV30
j_call: TRBJ2-2
d_call: NA
clone_size: NA

cdr3_nt: TGTGCCAGCAGTGCTTCAACTAGCGGGAATTACAATGAGCAGTTCTTC
cdr3_aa: CASSASTSGNYNEQFF
cdr3_length: 16
v_call: TRBV28
j_call: TRBJ2-1
d_call: TRBD2
clone_size: few

cdr3_nt: TGTGCCAGCAGCCTGGATGGGACAGGTTACTACAATGAGCAGTTCTTC
cdr3_aa: CASSLDGTGYYNEQFF
cdr3_length: 16
v_call: TRBV7-2
j_call: TRBJ2-1
d_call: TRBD1
clone_size: NA

cdr3_nt: TGCGCCAGCAGCGATTGGGGGAGCTACGAGCAGTACTTC
cdr3_aa: CASSDWGSYEQYF
cdr3_length: 13
v_call: TRBV10-2
j_call: TRBJ2-7
d_call: NA
clone_size: few

cdr3_nt: TGTGCCAGCAGCTCACAGGGGTTTAATCAGCCCCAGCATTTT
cdr3_aa: CASSSQGFNQPQHF
cdr3_length: 14
v_call: TRBV7-2
j_call: TRBJ1-5
d_call: TRBD1
clone_size: few

cdr3_nt: TGTGCCACCAGCGGGGGACTCCTTAATGAAAAACTGTTTTTT
cdr3_aa: CATSGGLLNEKLFF
cdr3_length: 14
v_call: TRBV15
j_call: TRBJ1-4
d_call: NA
clone_size: NA

cdr3_nt: TGTGCCAGCAGGTTCCGGGATTCTTCCTACGAGCAGTACTTC
cdr3_aa: CASRFRDSSYEQYF
cdr3_length: 14
v_call: TRBV2
j_call: TRBJ2-7
d_call: NA
clone_size: NA

cdr3_nt: TGTGCCTGGAGGCCCGGAAGGGGCGACACAGATACGCAGTATTTT
cdr3_aa: CAWRPGRGDTDTQYF
cdr3_length: 15
v_call: TRBV30
j_call: TRBJ2-3
d_call: NA
clone_size: few

cdr3_nt: TGTGCCAGCAGCCGAGGTGGAGTAGCGTCTACCTACGAGCAGTACTTC
cdr3_aa: CASSRGGVASTYEQYF
cdr3_length: 16
v_call: TRBV7-2
j_call: TRBJ2-7
d_call: NA
clone_size: NA

cdr3_nt: TGTGCCAGCAGCCAAAATGTGGGGCGGAGGACCCAGTACTTC
cdr3_aa: CASSQNVGRRTQYF
cdr3_length: 14
v_call: TRBV14
j_call: TRBJ2-5
d_call: NA
clone_size: few

cdr3_nt: TGTGCCCCCAAGCGGGGGGGATACTACAATGAGCAGTTCTTC
cdr3_aa: CAPKRGGYYNEQFF
cdr3_length: 14
v_call: TRBV10-3
j_call: TRBJ2-1
d_call: TRBD2
clone_size: NA

cdr3_nt: TGTGCCACCAGCAGAGATAGCGCGACCCCCGGCGGCCAGTACTTC
cdr3_aa: CATSRDSATPGGQYF
cdr3_length: 15
v_call: TRBV15
j_call: TRBJ2-5
d_call: NA
clone_size: many

cdr3_nt: TGCAGCGTTGAAGAGGGGGGTGGCTACACCTTC
cdr3_aa: CSVEEGGGYTF
cdr3_length: 11
v_call: TRBV29-1
j_call: TRBJ1-2
d_call: NA
clone_size: NA

cdr3_nt: TGTGCCAGCTCGCCGGGACCGCCCGCGGAGACCCAGTACTTC
cdr3_aa: CASSPGPPAETQYF
cdr3_length: 14
v_call: TRBV18
j_call: TRBJ2-5
d_call: NA
clone_size: few

cdr3_nt: TGTGCCAGCAGCCAAGGGGGGACCTTCTATGGCTACACCTTC
cdr3_aa: CASSQGGTFYGYTF
cdr3_length: 14
v_call: TRBV7-9
j_call: TRBJ1-2
d_call: NA
clone_size: few